Listed below are T cell receptor beta chains from one sample, sequenced in a study of Graves' ophthalmopathy and Graves' hyperthyroidism. TCRdb independently ran MiXCR on the multiplex PCR reads; one entry per CDR3 protein. The table includes 600,000 to 700,000 distinct CDR3 sequences, roughly 39% detected once. Sequences were obtained from peripheral blood. The origin of the receptors is an adult man with Graves' ophthalmopathy. Each CDR3 is given with its conserved first and last residue. A D gene is named only where the DNA matches it firmly. Clone sizes are given selectively: once, few, many, or a class where the clone is expanded.

cdr3_length	j_call	d_call	clone_size	v_call	cdr3_nt	cdr3_aa
13	TRBJ2-5	-	-	TRBV6-5	TGTGCCGGCAGCCTGGGGGTGAGGAAGACCCAGTACTTC	CAGSLGVRKTQYF
13	TRBJ2-7	-	many	TRBV7-9	TGTGCCAGCAGCATGGGACGGCTCTACGAGCAGTACTTC	CASSMGRLYEQYF
14	TRBJ2-7	TRBD1	-	TRBV6-5	TGTGCCAGCTACGGGACAGGGTATTCCTACGAGCAGTACTTC	CASYGTGYSYEQYF
13	TRBJ1-6	-	-	TRBV29-1	TGCAGCATTGGGGGGGACCCCAATTCACCCCTCCACTTT	CSIGGDPNSPLHF
14	TRBJ1-3	-	many	TRBV5-6	TGTGCCAGCAGCTTCAGGGTGGGTGGAAACACCATATATTTT	CASSFRVGGNTIYF
13	TRBJ1-2	-	once	TRBV10-3	TGTGCCATCAGTGAGCAGGACAGAGATGGCTACACCTTC	CAISEQDRDGYTF
14	TRBJ2-6	-	-	TRBV5-1	TGCGCCAGCAGCCAAACGGTCGGGGCCAACGTCCTGACTTTC	CASSQTVGANVLTF
15	TRBJ2-7	-	many	TRBV24-1	TGTGCCACCAGTGATCCAGCCACAGGGATCTACGAGCAGTACTTC	CATSDPATGIYEQYF
12	TRBJ1-2	-	-	TRBV29-1	TGCAGCTCGCGCAACGGGGCGGATGGCTACACCTTC	CSSRNGADGYTF
15	TRBJ2-7	TRBD1	-	TRBV2	TGTGCCAGCAGCCGACCGGGACAGGGGAAATACGAGCAGTACTTC	CASSRPGQGKYEQYF